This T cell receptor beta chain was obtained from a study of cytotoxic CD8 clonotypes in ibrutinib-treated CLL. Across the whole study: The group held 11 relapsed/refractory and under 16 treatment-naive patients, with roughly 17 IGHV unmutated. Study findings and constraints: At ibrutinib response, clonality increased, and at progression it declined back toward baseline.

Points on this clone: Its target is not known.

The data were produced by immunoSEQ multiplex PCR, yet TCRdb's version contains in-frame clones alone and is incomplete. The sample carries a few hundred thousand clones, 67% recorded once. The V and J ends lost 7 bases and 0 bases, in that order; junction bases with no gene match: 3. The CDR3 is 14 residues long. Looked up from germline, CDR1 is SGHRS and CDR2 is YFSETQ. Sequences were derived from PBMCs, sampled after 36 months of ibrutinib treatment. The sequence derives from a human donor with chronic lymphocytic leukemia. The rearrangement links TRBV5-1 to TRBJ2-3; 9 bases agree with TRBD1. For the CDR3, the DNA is TGCGCCAGCTCCGGGACAGGGAGCACAGATACGCAGTATTTT. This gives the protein CASSGTGSTDTQYF.